This TCR beta chain was profiled in a study of T cells after yellow fever vaccination. This CDR3 is built from 15 residues. Germline lookup yields CDR1 ENHRY and CDR2 SYGVKD. V gave up 10 bases and J gave up 1 base; unmatched junction bases: 8. Using its own MiXCR run on the 5' RACE reads, TCRdb lists one record per CDR3 protein. Among hundreds of thousands of distinct CDR3 sequences listed, roughly 13% were seen once. The receptor comes from a man aged 25 to 45 who received the YFV17D yellow fever vaccine. The sample consisted of PBMCs, taken on the day of the yellow fever booster vaccination. The rearrangement uses TRBV10-3 and TRBJ2-3, with 10 bases fitting TRBD2. The DNA of the CDR3 is TGTGCCACCTTGGCAAGCGGGAGGGGCACAGATACGCAGTATTTT. This sequence encodes CATLASGRGTDTQYF.